The 23 T cell receptor beta chains presented below share a single source sample, sequenced in a study of OX40 agonist ivuxolimab in advanced cancers. Assay used: immunoSEQ multiplex PCR; TCRdb lists only in-frame clones, some missing. Of about 60,000 clones listed, 90% to 95% are singletons. The source material was CD4+ or CD8+ T cells sorted from blood, sampled in a trial of the OX40 agonist ivuxolimab. These receptors were taken from an adult with an advanced solid tumor such as melanoma, head and neck, liver or kidney cancer.

The chain combines TRBV19 with TRBJ1-2; no clear D. This CDR3 has 15 amino acids. Looked up from germline, CDR1 is LNHDA and CDR2 is SQIVND (reference sequence). Trimming removed 9 bases at V and 0 bases at J, with 17 bases between. CDR3 residues: CASLGPTRPNYGYTF. CDR3 bases: TGTGCCAGCCTCGGACCGACACGTCCTAACTATGGCTACACCTTC. The whole variable domain, remainder taken from reference TRBV19 and TRBJ1-2, is DGGITQSPKYLFRKEGQNVTLSCEQNLNHDAMYWYRQDPGQGLRLIYYSQIVNDFQKGDIAEGYSVSREKKESFPLTVTSAQKNPTAFYLCASLGPTRPNYGYTFGSGTRLTVV.

The chain links TRBV10-3 to TRBJ2-1, with D possibly being TRBD2 (6 bases). The CDR3 has 12 amino acids. From germline, CDR1 is ENHRY and CDR2 SYGVKD. V was shortened by 8 bases and J by 6 bases, with 11 bases between the two germline ends. In DNA form, the CDR3 reads TGTGCCATCGGGACTCAACGCAATGAGCAGTTCTTC. This codes for CAIGTQRNEQFF.

The gene calls are TRBV9 and TRBJ2-3, with 9 bases lining up with TRBD2. Germline CDR1 and CDR2: SGDLS and YYNGEE. The V segment lost 0 bases and the J segment 6 bases; nucleotides outside the gene matches: 8. CDR3 length: 16 amino acids. CDR3 sequence reads: CASSVALASGMDTQYF. In DNA form, the CDR3 reads TGTGCCAGCAGCGTAGCTCTGGCTAGCGGGATGGATACGCAGTATTTT. Combining the CDR3 with reference TRBV9 and TRBJ2-3 gives the whole variable domain DSGVTQTPKHLITATGQRVTLRCSPRSGDLSVYWYQQSLDQGLQFLIQYYNGEERAKGNILERFSAQQFPDLHSELNLSSLELGDSALYFCASSVALASGMDTQYFGPGTRLTVL.

This clone is a singleton in its sample. J is TRBJ2-7 and V is TRBV7-9; possible D gene TRBD1, 5 bases. V shed 4 bases and J shed 3 bases, with 10 bases lying between them. The length of the CDR3 is 13 residues. Germline lookup yields CDR1 SEHNR and CDR2 FQNEAQ (reference sequence). The CDR3 here is CASSSFRDYEQYF. The CDR3 DNA is TGTGCCAGCAGCTCCTTCAGGGACTACGAGCAGTACTTC. Full variable domain (missing parts from reference TRBV7-9 and TRBJ2-7): DTGVSQNPRHKITKRGQNVTFRCDPISEHNRLYWYRQTLGQGPEFLTYFQNEAQLEKSRLLSDRFSAERPKGSFSTLEIQRTEQGDSAMYLCASSSFRDYEQYFGPGTRLTVT.

The rearrangement uses TRBV2 and TRBJ1-2; 7 nucleotides match TRBD1. V trimming: 1 base; J trimming: 12 bases; junction bases outside the gene matches: 14. Per germline, CDR1 SNHLY and CDR2 FYNNEI. This CDR3 contains 15 residues. CDR3 sequence: CASSEEGQRKLWDTF. CDR3 sequence (DNA): TGTGCCAGCAGTGAAGAGGGACAGCGGAAACTATGGGACACCTTC.

The chain combines TRBV19 with TRBJ2-7, with 9 nucleotides matching TRBD2. The V gene end was trimmed by 5 bases and the J gene end by 9 bases; junction bases not matched to a gene: 20. There are 17 residues in the CDR3. Germline CDR1 is LNHDA and CDR2 is SQIVND (reference sequence). The CDR3 sequence is CASSLRDSDLAGPSQYF. Written as DNA, the CDR3 is TGTGCCAGTAGTCTCCGCGACAGCGACCTAGCGGGACCCTCGCAGTACTTC.

The J gene is TRBJ2-2, the V gene TRBV27; D possibly matches TRBD1 or TRBD2 (5 bases each). This CDR3 region has 14 residues. Germline V lookup: CDR1 MNHEY, CDR2 SMNVEV (reference sequence). V shed 3 bases and J shed 0 bases, with 5 bases lying between them. The CDR3 protein is CASSLGANTGELFF. CDR3 DNA sequence: TGTGCCAGCAGTTTGGGGGCGAACACCGGGGAGCTGTTTTTT.

The DNA of the CDR3 is TGTGCCAGCAGCTTAGTTGGACAGGCACCCCAAGAGACCCAGTACTTC. It encodes CASSLVGQAPQETQYF. The rearrangement links TRBV7-6 to TRBJ2-5; 7 nucleotides match TRBD1. This CDR3 contains 16 residues. Germline V CDR1 and CDR2: SGHVS, FNYEAQ. V lost 1 base and J lost 1; bases outside the gene matches: 6.

The chain employs TRBV7-2 and TRBJ2-5; tentatively, D is TRBD2 (6 bases). This CDR3 spans 13 amino acids. V lost 4 bases to trimming and J lost 3 bases, with 9 bases between them. Germline V gene sequence: CDR1 SGHTA, CDR2 FQGNSA. The CDR3 sequence: CASSYLAEETQYF. DNA of the CDR3: TGTGCCAGCAGCTATTTAGCGGAAGAGACCCAGTACTTC.

The chain combines TRBV7-2 with TRBJ2-4, with no clear D. Germline V lookup: CDR1 SGHTA, CDR2 FQGNSA. The CDR3 is 18 residues long. Trimming removed 1 base at V and 0 bases at J, with 16 bases between. The CDR3 bases are TGTGCCAGCAGCTTAGAGTGGCTTGACATTCTAGCCAAAAACATTCAGTACTTC. Residues: CASSLEWLDILAKNIQYF.

This clone appeared a single time. This chain connects TRBV6-5 to TRBJ1-2; D uncertain. The V and J ends lost 6 bases and 6 bases respectively, with 11 bases between them. The CDR3 runs to 12 residues. Germline V lookup: CDR1 MNHEY, CDR2 SVGAGI. CDR3 sequence (DNA): TGTGCCAGCAGATTACCTGGAGATGGCTACACCTTC. Translating it yields CASRLPGDGYTF.

The J gene is TRBJ2-7, the V gene TRBV5-8; D is perhaps TRBD1 or TRBD2 (6 bases each). The CDR3 is 16 residues long. Germline V gives CDR1 SGHTS, CDR2 YDEGEE. V was cut by 1 base and J by 1 base, with 15 bases left in between. The CDR3 sequence: CASSLPGAEGSYEQYF. CDR3 bases: TGTGCCAGCAGCTTGCCGGGGGCTGAAGGTTCCTACGAGCAGTACTTC.

This clone was detected once. This chain links TRBV4-1 with TRBJ2-7, with D unclear. V was clipped by 0 bases and J by 3 bases, with 15 bases between them. The CDR3 sequence is 16 residues long. Germline CDR1 reads MGHRA; CDR2 reads YSYEKL. The CDR3, as DNA: TGCGCCAGCAGCCAAGATGTCGCAGGAGAGTTCTACGAGCAGTACTTC. Protein: CASSQDVAGEFYEQYF.

The chain employs TRBV19 and TRBJ2-4, with 13 bases fitting TRBD2. V shed 5 bases and J 5 bases; nucleotides not matched to a gene: 12. The V gene's germline CDR1 is LNHDA and CDR2 SQIVND (reference sequence). CDR3 length: 18 residues. The CDR3 region has the DNA TGTGCCAGTAGTGTCCGGACTAGCGGGGGTGGGCCGGAAAACATTCAGTACTTC. It translates to CASSVRTSGGGPENIQYF.

This chain connects TRBV27 to TRBJ2-5; 7 nucleotides align to TRBD2. Unmatched junction bases numbered 4, after V lost 4 bases and J lost 5 bases. The CDR3 covers 13 residues. Germline CDR1 is MNHEY and CDR2 is SMNVEV (reference sequence). CDR3 sequence reads: CASSSSSGETQYF. CDR3 nucleotides: TGTGCCAGCAGTTCGAGTAGCGGGGAGACCCAGTACTTC.

The gene calls are TRBV30 and TRBJ2-7; 8 bases fit TRBD1. The trim removed 1 base at V and 4 bases at J, leaving 0 bases unmatched. Germline values: CDR1 GTSNPN, CDR2 SVGIG (reference sequence). This CDR3 comprises 12 residues. CDR3 DNA sequence: TGTGCCTGGAGTGGACAGGGGTACGAGCAGTACTTC. Residues: CAWSGQGYEQYF.

This clone was observed a few times. This rearrangement joins TRBV13 to TRBJ1-1; D might be TRBD1 (6 bases). Trimming removed 5 bases at V and 4 bases at J, with 23 bases between. This CDR3 comprises 17 residues. Germline V lookup: CDR1 PRHDT, CDR2 FYEKMQ (reference sequence). The chain's CDR3 is CASSPRTAAHWATEAFF. For the CDR3, the DNA is TGTGCCAGCAGCCCGAGGACAGCCGCCCATTGGGCCACTGAAGCTTTCTTT.

The V call is TRBV30, the J call TRBJ2-3, with unresolved D. The germline gives CDR1 GTSNPN, CDR2 SVGIG (reference sequence). This CDR3 spans 12 amino acids. The V end lost 4 bases, the J end lost 3 bases, and 8 bases lay between the germline ends. Here the CDR3 DNA reads TGTGCCTGGACTTTGCGGACAGATACGCAGTATTTT. The encoded protein is CAWTLRTDTQYF. Full variable domain (outside the CDR3, taken from reference TRBV30 and TRBJ2-3): SQTIHQWPATLVQPVGSPLSLECTVEGTSNPNLYWYRQAAGRGLQLLFYSVGIGQISSEVPQNLSASRPQDRQFILSSKKLLLSDSGFYLCAWTLRTDTQYFGPGTRLTVL.

This clone has a single count. The chain links TRBV5-1 to TRBJ2-5, with 10 bases that match TRBD2. TRBJ2-7 matches the DNA end more closely, so the J call is doubtful. The CDR3 is 16 residues long. Germline V gives CDR1 SGHRS, CDR2 YFSETQ. The CDR3 protein is CASSLVGAGGTYEQYF. The CDR3 nucleotides read TGCGCCAGCAGCTTGGTCGGAGCGGGAGGGACCTACGAGCAGTACTTC.

The chain recombines TRBV4-2 with TRBJ2-3, with TRBD2 matching over 8 bases. Germline V gene lookup returns CDR1 LGHNA and CDR2 YNFKEQ. J gave up 1 base and V 0 bases, and 6 bases lay outside the gene matches. The CDR3 spans 17 residues. The CDR3 loop is CASSQEAPGGGTDTQYF. CDR3 sequence (DNA): TGTGCCAGCAGCCAAGAGGCGCCGGGAGGGGGCACAGATACGCAGTATTTT.

The CDR3 spells CASRAAGDEQFF. Here the CDR3 DNA reads TGTGCCAGCAGAGCCGCGGGGGATGAGCAGTTCTTC. The chain carries TRBV9 and TRBJ2-1, with 7 bases that match TRBD2. Unmatched junction bases numbered 4, after V lost 5 bases and J lost 8 bases. The CDR3 spans 12 residues. CDR1 and CDR2 from the germline V gene are SGDLS and YYNGEE.

V usage is TRBV10-3 and J usage is TRBJ2-7; D is possibly TRBD2 (6 bases). V was pared by 6 bases and J by 1 base, with 16 bases between. This CDR3 is built from 15 residues. CDR1 and CDR2 (germline): ENHRY, SYGVKD. CDR3 sequence: CAISQTSLSSYEQYF. CDR3 nucleotides: TGTGCCATCAGCCAAACTAGCTTATCTTCCTACGAGCAGTACTTC.

This clone was seen once. The genes are TRBV29-1 and TRBJ2-3; 9 bases are a match to TRBD2. The CDR3 runs 16 residues. Germline values: CDR1 SQVTM, CDR2 ANQGSEA. Trimming at V came to 5 bases and at J to 2 bases, leaving 11 bases not matched to a gene. CDR3 region: CSVRGPSGTPTDTQYF. As DNA, the CDR3 is TGCAGCGTTAGGGGGCCTAGCGGGACCCCCACAGATACGCAGTATTTT.